The rows below give T cell receptor beta chains drawn from one sample of a study of human T cells and chemical hapten exposure. TCRdb called the RACE reads again in MiXCR, with one record for every CDR3 protein. The sample consists of around 360,000 distinct CDR3 sequences, just under 6.5% of them appearing once. Sequencing was performed on whole blood, taken in connection with sensitization to the hapten diphenylcyclopropenone (DPC). The receptor set was obtained from a woman under 30 with alopecia areata. Some clones in this sample may be carry-over from other donors' samples. Both conserved end residues are part of each CDR3. D genes are given only for firm matches. Some rows have no size entry. The others give once, few or many, or a class for an expanded clone.

J gene	D gene	V gene	clone size	CDR3 DNA	CDR3 protein
TRBJ2-2	.	TRBV11-2	many	TGTGCCAGCTACCCCATCCTCGGGGGCACCGGGGAGCTGTTTTTT	CASYPILGGTGELFF
TRBJ1-6	.	TRBV5-1	.	TGCGCCAGCAGCAAGAAAGGGGATGCGGATTCACCCCTCCACTTT	CASSKKGDADSPLHF
TRBJ1-1	TRBD1	TRBV20-1	few	TGCAGTGCTATTGGCAGGGGGTTCCTCATGAACACTGAAGCTTTCTTT	CSAIGRGFLMNTEAFF
TRBJ1-3	.	TRBV10-3	few	TGTGCCATCAGTGAGTCGGGCGGCTACTCTGGAAACACCATATATTTT	CAISESGGYSGNTIYF
TRBJ1-1	.	TRBV2	few	TGTGCCAGCAGTGAATCGGGAGAGAGTGCTTTCTTT	CASSESGESAFF
TRBJ1-4	.	TRBV20-1	.	TGCAGTGCTAGGAGGGGTAGCAATGAAAAACTGTTTTTT	CSARRGSNEKLFF
TRBJ2-3	TRBD2	TRBV5-1	few	TGCGCCAGCAGCTTGGCGGCTAGCGGGTCAGGAGATACGCAGTATTTT	CASSLAASGSGDTQYF
TRBJ2-1	TRBD1	TRBV11-2	many	TGTGCCAGCAGCACGGACAGGAACAATGAGCAGTTCTTC	CASSTDRNNEQFF
TRBJ1-2	.	TRBV7-9	few	TGTGCCAGCAGCTTAAATATTCTCGGGCCGGACTACTATGGCTACACCTTC	CASSLNILGPDYYGYTF
TRBJ1-1	.	TRBV25-1	few	TGTGCCAGCAGTGAACAGGGACGGATGAACACTGAAGCTTTCTTT	CASSEQGRMNTEAFF
TRBJ2-1	.	TRBV20-1	.	TGCAGTGCTAGAGACCCAGGGAAGTCCTACAATGAGCAGTTCTTC	CSARDPGKSYNEQFF
TRBJ2-4	.	TRBV6-1	few	TGTGCCAGCAGTGAAGCTGGAGTCCAAAACATTCAGTACTTC	CASSEAGVQNIQYF
TRBJ1-6	.	TRBV6-1	many	TGTGCCAGCAGTGAAGCGCGAGGGGGGAGGAGACCCCTCCACTTT	CASSEARGGRRPLHF
TRBJ2-3	TRBD2	TRBV6-5	few	TGTGCCCGATGCTTAAGACTAGCGCCAGATACGCAGTATTTT	CARCLRLAPDTQYF
TRBJ1-5	TRBD1	TRBV6-5	many	TGTGCCAGCAGACTCGGACAGGGGGCTCAGCCCCAGCATTTT	CASRLGQGAQPQHF
TRBJ2-5	.	TRBV2	few	TGTGCCAGCAGTTGGTATGGGCAGGTGACCCAGTACTTC	CASSWYGQVTQYF
TRBJ2-7	.	TRBV24-1	few	TGTGCCACCAGCCTTAGCACTGCCGCCTCCTACGAGCAGTACTTC	CATSLSTAASYEQYF
TRBJ1-6	.	TRBV6-2/TRBV6-3	many	TGTGCCAGCAGTTACACCCGAACGGGTGTAGGATATTCACCCCTCCACTTT	CASSYTRTGVGYSPLHF
TRBJ1-3	.	TRBV6-5	many	TGTGCCAGCAGTCGTCATAGCTCTGGAAACACCATATATTTT	CASSRHSSGNTIYF
TRBJ2-1	TRBD2	TRBV14	.	TGTGCCAGCAGCCAAGTAGCGGGGGCCAACTACAATGAGCAGTTCTTC	CASSQVAGANYNEQFF
TRBJ2-3	.	TRBV27	many	TGTGCCAGCAGTTCAGCACTAGGAGCAGATACGCAGTATTTT	CASSSALGADTQYF
TRBJ1-6	.	TRBV5-1	many	TGCGCCAGCAGCTTGATCCCCGGGGGCAATAATTCACCCCTCCACTTT	CASSLIPGGNNSPLHF
TRBJ1-1	.	TRBV28	many	TGTGCCAGCACCCTTTATGCCGTGAACACTGAAGCTTTCTTT	CASTLYAVNTEAFF
TRBJ1-3	.	TRBV6-5	many	TGTGCCAGCAGTAGGAGACTGCCTGACTCTGGAAACACCATATATTTT	CASSRRLPDSGNTIYF
TRBJ1-2	TRBD1	TRBV2	few	TGTGCCAGCAGGGAACGACAGGGCGGCTATGGCTACACCTTC	CASRERQGGYGYTF
TRBJ2-3	.	TRBV5-1	few	TGCGCCAGCAGCTTGACGGACAGCACGCAGTATTTT	CASSLTDSTQYF
TRBJ2-1	TRBD2	TRBV28	.	TGTGCCAGCAGTTTGCCCCAGCGGGGGGGCTCCTACAATGAGCAGTTCTTC	CASSLPQRGGSYNEQFF
TRBJ2-1	.	TRBV7-9	few	TGTGCCAGCAGCCCTATCGTACCTGAGCAGTTCTTC	CASSPIVPEQFF
TRBJ1-5	.	TRBV5-1	many	TGCGCCAGCAGCTCGGTAAGGGGTTATAGCAATCAGCCCCAGCATTTT	CASSSVRGYSNQPQHF
TRBJ2-3	.	TRBV6-4	many	TGTGCCAGCAGTGACTCGATCGACAGGACAGATACGCAGTATTTT	CASSDSIDRTDTQYF
TRBJ2-3	.	TRBV6-2/TRBV6-3	.	TGTGCCAGCAGTTCTTCAGACTGGAGGGATACGCAGTATTTT	CASSSSDWRDTQYF
TRBJ1-5	TRBD1	TRBV18	.	TGTGCCAGCTCACAAGGGACAGGGGGAGGGCGGCCCCAGCATTTT	CASSQGTGGGRPQHF
TRBJ2-7	.	TRBV20-1	.	TGCAGTGCTGTTCTGGACAGTTTCTCCTACGAGCAGTACTTC	CSAVLDSFSYEQYF
TRBJ2-3	.	TRBV12-3/TRBV12-4	many	TGTGCCAGCAGTTTAAGGGGGGGGGCCAGGACAGATACGCAGTATTTT	CASSLRGGARTDTQYF
TRBJ1-2	.	TRBV7-2	.	TGTGCCAGCAGCCCCGCCGCAGGCCTAATCTATGGCTACACCTTC	CASSPAAGLIYGYTF